A selection of T cell receptor beta chains follows, all from one sample in a study of T cells in Graves' hyperthyroidism and ophthalmopathy. TCRdb processed the multiplex PCR reads anew with MiXCR; each CDR3 protein has one entry. The sample holds around 290,000 distinct CDR3 sequences, approximately 15% seen once. Sequencing used blood. Source of these receptors: an older woman with Graves' ophthalmopathy. Both conserved end residues are part of each CDR3. Each record gives: J gene, D gene, V gene, clone size, CDR3 protein, CDR3 DNA. The D gene is left open where the match is weak. Where a row states a size, it is once, few, many or the class of an expanded clone; other rows omit it.

j_gene: TRBJ2-7; d_gene: .; v_gene: TRBV28; abundance: many; CDR3aa: CASSFMSYAYEQYF; CDR3nt: TGTGCCAGCAGTTTTATGTCCTACGCCTACGAGCAGTACTTC
j_gene: TRBJ2-7; d_gene: .; v_gene: TRBV11-2; abundance: many; CDR3aa: CASSPRRFSYEQYF; CDR3nt: TGTGCCAGCAGCCCCCGGAGATTCTCCTACGAGCAGTACTTC
j_gene: TRBJ2-5; d_gene: .; v_gene: TRBV20-1; abundance: many; CDR3aa: CSAPGSDSIVLETQYF; CDR3nt: TGCAGTGCCCCGGGATCGGACAGTATAGTCCTCGAGACCCAGTACTTC
j_gene: TRBJ1-2; d_gene: .; v_gene: TRBV18; abundance: medium-sized; CDR3aa: CASSPLEAGSDTYGYTF; CDR3nt: TGTGCCAGCTCACCACTCGAAGCAGGGTCGGACACCTATGGCTACACCTTC
j_gene: TRBJ1-1; d_gene: .; v_gene: TRBV20-1; abundance: many; CDR3aa: CSAHSRAGVNTEAFF; CDR3nt: TGCAGTGCCCACTCCCGGGCAGGGGTGAACACTGAAGCTTTCTTT
j_gene: TRBJ1-5; d_gene: TRBD1; v_gene: TRBV28; abundance: many; CDR3aa: CASKSGTVNQPQHF; CDR3nt: TGTGCCAGCAAATCCGGGACAGTCAATCAGCCCCAGCATTTT
j_gene: TRBJ1-1; d_gene: .; v_gene: TRBV20-1; abundance: once; CDR3aa: CSALPSRGMNTEAFF; CDR3nt: TGCAGTGCCCTCCCCAGCAGGGGAATGAACACTGAAGCTTTCTTT
j_gene: TRBJ1-1; d_gene: TRBD1; v_gene: TRBV2; abundance: .; CDR3aa: CASRPGQGANTEAFF; CDR3nt: TGTGCCAGCAGACCCGGACAGGGGGCGAACACTGAAGCTTTCTTT
j_gene: TRBJ1-4; d_gene: .; v_gene: TRBV3-1; abundance: many; CDR3aa: CASSQDRDYYEKLFF; CDR3nt: TGTGCCAGCAGCCAAGATAGGGACTATTATGAAAAACTGTTTTTT
j_gene: TRBJ2-2; d_gene: TRBD1; v_gene: TRBV14; abundance: few; CDR3aa: CASSQDLTGIGELFF; CDR3nt: TGTGCCAGCAGCCAAGATCTGACAGGGATAGGGGAGCTGTTTTTT
j_gene: TRBJ1-5; d_gene: .; v_gene: TRBV5-1; abundance: many; CDR3aa: CASSPLGTVNQPQHF; CDR3nt: TGCGCCAGCAGCCCCTTGGGTACCGTCAATCAGCCCCAGCATTTT
j_gene: TRBJ1-5; d_gene: .; v_gene: TRBV18; abundance: .; CDR3aa: CASSSTGTSGSNTDTQHF; CDR3nt: TGTGCCAGCTCATCTACCGGGACTAGCGGTTCGAACACAGATACGCAGCATTTT
j_gene: TRBJ1-5; d_gene: TRBD1; v_gene: TRBV20-1; abundance: few; CDR3aa: CSAAQGAGNQPQHF; CDR3nt: TGCAGCGCAGCACAGGGGGCTGGCAATCAGCCCCAGCATTTT
j_gene: TRBJ2-2; d_gene: TRBD2; v_gene: TRBV12-3/TRBV12-4; abundance: .; CDR3aa: CASSGSGRAGELFF; CDR3nt: TGTGCCAGCAGTGGGAGCGGGAGGGCCGGGGAGCTGTTTTTT
j_gene: TRBJ2-2; d_gene: .; v_gene: TRBV15; abundance: few; CDR3aa: CATSRPSSPAREFVQLFF; CDR3nt: TGTGCCACCAGCAGACCCTCCTCCCCCGCCAGGGAGTTTGTGCAGCTGTTTTTT
j_gene: TRBJ1-4; d_gene: TRBD1; v_gene: TRBV7-8; abundance: few; CDR3aa: CASSPGQPASILFF; CDR3nt: TGTGCCAGCAGCCCGGGACAGCCGGCGAGTATACTGTTTTTT
j_gene: TRBJ1-2; d_gene: .; v_gene: TRBV28; abundance: .; CDR3aa: CASSGNYGYTF; CDR3nt: TGTGCCAGCAGTGGTAACTATGGCTACACCTTC
j_gene: TRBJ1-6; d_gene: .; v_gene: TRBV2; abundance: few; CDR3aa: CASSVESGGGNPPLHF; CDR3nt: TGTGCCAGCAGTGTGGAGTCCGGAGGGGGTAATCCACCCCTCCACTTT
j_gene: TRBJ1-5; d_gene: .; v_gene: TRBV19; abundance: .; CDR3aa: CASSTTGYSNQPQHF; CDR3nt: TGTGCCAGTAGTACAACAGGGTATAGCAATCAGCCCCAGCATTTT
j_gene: TRBJ2-3; d_gene: TRBD2; v_gene: TRBV20-1; abundance: many; CDR3aa: CSARPGLAGYTDTQYF; CDR3nt: TGCAGTGCTAGACCAGGACTAGCGGGCTACACAGATACGCAGTATTTT
j_gene: TRBJ2-3; d_gene: TRBD2; v_gene: TRBV28; abundance: many; CDR3aa: CASRSGRADTQYF; CDR3nt: TGTGCCAGCAGAAGCGGGAGGGCAGATACGCAGTATTTT
j_gene: TRBJ1-2; d_gene: .; v_gene: TRBV6-9; abundance: .; CDR3aa: CASSFGLEKGYTF; CDR3nt: TGTGCCAGCAGTTTCGGACTTGAGAAAGGCTACACCTTC
j_gene: TRBJ1-6; d_gene: .; v_gene: TRBV12-3/TRBV12-4; abundance: many; CDR3aa: CASTRLGSYNSPLHF; CDR3nt: TGTGCCAGCACCCGGCTCGGCTCCTATAATTCACCCCTCCACTTT
j_gene: TRBJ2-3; d_gene: TRBD2; v_gene: TRBV10-3; abundance: .; CDR3aa: CASSAGTSGTTLDRDTQYF; CDR3nt: TGTGCCAGCAGTGCAGGGACTAGCGGGACCACATTAGACCGGGATACGCAGTATTTT